A selection of T cell receptor beta chains follows, all from one sample in a study of blood T cell repertoires in COVID-19. Some clones are missing from TCRdb's copy, which holds only in-frame ones; the method was immunoSEQ multiplex PCR. The sample yields some 190,000 clones, roughly 87% seen once. Sequenced: PBMCs or T cells enriched from blood (not recorded which). Receptors were obtained from a woman aged 40 to 55 with acute COVID-19. CDR3s include the opening cysteine and the closing phenylalanine or tryptophan. A D gene is named only where the DNA matches it firmly. For some rows the clone size is stated as once, few or many, or as a class when expanded; others skip it.

j_call d_call v_call clone_size cdr3_aa cdr3_nt
TRBJ1-2 . TRBV19 once CASSIIGRGDYGYTF TGTGCCAGTAGTATAATAGGCAGGGGAGACTATGGCTACACCTTC
TRBJ1-1 . TRBV4-1 . CASSQEWSGMNTEAFF TGCGCCAGCAGCCAAGAATGGTCAGGGATGAACACTGAAGCTTTCTTT
TRBJ1-2 TRBD1 TRBV5-6 . CASSLRTGFSGGYTF TGTGCCAGCAGCTTGCGGACAGGGTTTTCGGGTGGCTACACCTTC
TRBJ2-1 TRBD1 TRBV14 . CASSQGTGFEQFF TGTGCCAGCAGCCAAGGGACAGGGTTTGAGCAGTTCTTC
TRBJ2-7 TRBD1 TRBV14 . CASSPRTGGFDEQYF TGTGCCAGCAGCCCCCGTACAGGGGGCTTCGACGAGCAGTACTTC
TRBJ1-1 . TRBV9 . CASSTDGGKDTEAFF TGTGCCAGCAGCACCGACGGGGGGAAGGACACTGAAGCTTTCTTT
TRBJ2-1 TRBD2 TRBV27 . CASSLASGRRNEQFF TGTGCCAGCAGTTTAGCTAGCGGGAGGCGCAATGAGCAGTTCTTC
TRBJ1-3 . TRBV6-5 . CASSYGASDGNTIYF TGTGCCAGCAGTTACGGAGCCTCTGACGGAAACACCATATATTTT
TRBJ2-6 TRBD2 TRBV10-3 . CAISGGGLAPQGANVLTF TGTGCCATCAGTGGGGGGGGACTAGCGCCTCAAGGGGCCAACGTCCTGACTTTC
TRBJ2-1 TRBD2 TRBV29-1 . CSVEKFGGSYNEQFF TGCAGCGTTGAAAAGTTCGGGGGGTCCTACAATGAGCAGTTCTTC
TRBJ1-4 . TRBV28 . CASSGGLFNEKLFF TGTGCCAGCAGTGGGGGACTCTTTAATGAAAAACTGTTTTTT
TRBJ1-5 . TRBV2 few CASSELSGDNQPQHF TGTGCCAGCAGTGAATTGTCAGGTGACAATCAGCCCCAGCATTTT
TRBJ2-4 TRBD1 TRBV7-2 . CASSPTGANYKNIQYF TGTGCCAGCAGCCCGACAGGGGCGAACTACAAAAACATTCAGTACTTC
TRBJ2-2 . TRBV18 . CASSPPSGTGELFF TGTGCCAGCTCACCACCCTCGGGGACCGGGGAGCTGTTTTTT
TRBJ2-5 TRBD2 TRBV11-2 . CASRRRGGVSETQYF TGTGCCAGCAGGCGGCGGGGGGGCGTCTCGGAGACCCAGTACTTC
TRBJ2-1 TRBD2 TRBV7-9 . CASSPGGLGPYNEQFF TGTGCCAGCAGCCCGGGGGGACTGGGACCCTACAATGAGCAGTTCTTC
TRBJ2-7 . TRBV7-6 once CASSEHQSHSYEQYF TGTGCCAGCAGCGAACATCAAAGTCACTCCTACGAGCAGTACTTC
TRBJ2-7 TRBD2 TRBV18 . CASSPREGPEQYF TGTGCCAGCTCACCCCGGGAGGGTCCCGAGCAGTACTTC
TRBJ2-7 TRBD2 TRBV19 once CASSMTWTSGSYEQYF TGTGCCAGTAGTATGACCTGGACTAGCGGATCCTACGAGCAGTACTTC
TRBJ1-4 . TRBV6-4 once CASSEHRAGQEKLFF TGTGCCAGCAGTGAACATCGGGCAGGGCAGGAAAAACTGTTTTTT
TRBJ1-1 . TRBV18 . CASSPPVGRNTEAFF TGTGCCAGCTCACCACCAGTTGGGAGGAACACTGAAGCTTTCTTT
TRBJ2-3 . TRBV1 . CTSSQELAGHADTQYF TGCACCAGCAGCCAAGAGCTAGCGGGGCACGCAGATACGCAGTATTTT
TRBJ2-1 TRBD2 TRBV14 . CASSQDEGSGSYNEQFF TGTGCCAGCAGCCAAGATGAGGGTAGCGGGAGTTACAATGAGCAGTTCTTC
TRBJ2-7 TRBD2 TRBV7-2 few CASSLTSGRAQEQYF TGTGCCAGCAGCTTGACTAGCGGGAGGGCCCAAGAGCAGTACTTC
TRBJ2-7 . TRBV7-8 . CASSLDTGEGYEQYF TGTGCCAGCAGCTTAGATACCGGGGAAGGGTACGAGCAGTACTTC
TRBJ1-1 . TRBV13 . CASSPTGLGTEAFF TGTGCCAGCAGCCCAACAGGGTTGGGCACTGAAGCTTTCTTT
TRBJ2-1 TRBD2 TRBV7-9 . CASSALGLAEGYNEQFF TGTGCCAGCAGCGCGTTAGGGCTAGCGGAGGGCTACAATGAGCAGTTCTTC
TRBJ1-6 TRBD1 TRBV3-1/TRBV3-2 . CASSRSGGTNNSPLHF TGTGCCAGCAGCCGCTCAGGGGGGACCAATAATTCACCCCTCCACTTT
TRBJ1-4 . TRBV18 . CASSQGATNEKLFF TGTGCCAGCTCCCAAGGGGCAACTAATGAAAAACTGTTTTTT
TRBJ1-6 TRBD1 TRBV7-9 . CASSPTGARFKGLHF TGTGCCAGCAGTCCCACAGGGGCCCGTTTCAAAGGTCTCCACTTT
TRBJ2-7 . TRBV3-1/TRBV3-2 . CASSRGVHEQYF TGTGCCAGCAGCCGGGGGGTGCACGAGCAGTACTTC
TRBJ1-3 . TRBV7-6 . CASSLQGFGNTIYF TGTGCCAGCAGCCTACAGGGTTTCGGAAACACCATATATTTT
TRBJ1-4 . TRBV5-1 . CASSATTTNEKLFF TGCGCCAGCAGCGCGACAACAACTAATGAAAAACTGTTTTTT
TRBJ2-7 . TRBV28 . CASSPKGVLREQYF TGTGCCAGCAGCCCTAAAGGGGTTCTCCGGGAGCAGTACTTC
TRBJ2-2 TRBD2 TRBV27 . CASSLLAGVGGELFF TGTGCCAGCAGTTTACTAGCGGGAGTTGGCGGGGAGCTGTTTTTT
TRBJ2-5 TRBD1 TRBV7-2 . CASSLAGTGVGETQYF TGTGCCAGCAGCTTAGCGGGGACAGGGGTTGGAGAGACCCAGTACTTC
TRBJ1-1 . TRBV7-2 . CASSFSGTKNTEAFF TGTGCCAGCAGCTTCTCCGGGACAAAAAACACTGAAGCTTTCTTT
TRBJ1-2 TRBD1 TRBV30 . CAWSVAGQGQLGYGYTF TGTGCCTGGAGTGTAGCGGGACAGGGCCAGCTAGGCTATGGCTACACCTTC
TRBJ1-6 . TRBV21-1 . CASSKGGEWNSPLHF TGTGCCAGCAGCAAAGGCGGGGAGTGGAATTCACCCCTCCACTTT
TRBJ1-5 . TRBV19 once CASSIGSGRLGGNQPQHF TGTGCCAGTAGTATCGGTTCAGGGCGGCTAGGTGGCAATCAGCCCCAGCATTTT